This T cell receptor (beta chain) was sequenced for a study of glioma-infiltrating T cells. Overall study findings and caveats: Non-neoplastic patients had below-expected tissue-blood divergence, while all gliomas exceeded expectation. CDR3 overlap between tissue and blood was very small.

Worth noting for this clonotype: Its antigen remains unknown.

Germline CDR1 and CDR2: ENHRY and SYGVKD. The CDR3 runs 16 residues. J was trimmed by 5 bases and V by 4 bases; bases with no gene match: 12. The iRepertoire nested amplicon-rescue multiplex PCR amplified TCR alpha and beta CDR3s from RNA. TCRdb re-analysed the multiplex PCR reads in MiXCR, keeping a single row per CDR3 protein. Of 160,000 or so distinct CDR3 sequences in the sample, around 42% were seen once. Sequencing was done on a sample of glioma tissue, nonneoplastic brain tissue, or PBMCs (not recorded which). The TCR was taken from a human donor with low-grade glioma or glioblastoma, undergoing nonglioma brain surgery, or in good health (not recorded which). The gene calls are TRBV10-3 and TRBJ2-7; 9 bases are a match to TRBD2. CDR3 in amino acids: CAISASGLADYNEQYF. CDR3 sequence (DNA): TGTGCCATCAGTGCTTCGGGACTAGCAGACTACAACGAGCAGTACTTC.